This T cell receptor beta chain appears in the sequencing data of a study of response to subunit inactivated influenza vaccine. Findings of the study overall: Authors suggested each seasonal flu vaccination may recruit only limited numbers of new T cells.

This clonotype was detected once. What it binds is not known. The trim removed 6 bases at V and 8 bases at J, leaving 7 bases unmatched. This CDR3 comprises 13 residues. Germline V lookup: CDR1 MNHEY, CDR2 SVGEGT. TCRdb reprocessed the RT-PCR reads with MiXCR, giving one entry per CDR3 protein. The profile shows some 850,000 distinct CDR3 sequences, approximately 17% of them singletons. The material was PBMCs from blood, obtained less than 6 days after vaccination. The source is a man between 50 and 59 years old who received an inactivated influenza vaccine. The chain links TRBV6-2 or TRBV6-3 to TRBJ2-1, with 7 positions matching TRBD1. The CDR3 bases are TGTGCCAGCAGACGACAGGGTCGGGATGAGCAGTTCTTC. This sequence encodes CASRRQGRDEQFF.